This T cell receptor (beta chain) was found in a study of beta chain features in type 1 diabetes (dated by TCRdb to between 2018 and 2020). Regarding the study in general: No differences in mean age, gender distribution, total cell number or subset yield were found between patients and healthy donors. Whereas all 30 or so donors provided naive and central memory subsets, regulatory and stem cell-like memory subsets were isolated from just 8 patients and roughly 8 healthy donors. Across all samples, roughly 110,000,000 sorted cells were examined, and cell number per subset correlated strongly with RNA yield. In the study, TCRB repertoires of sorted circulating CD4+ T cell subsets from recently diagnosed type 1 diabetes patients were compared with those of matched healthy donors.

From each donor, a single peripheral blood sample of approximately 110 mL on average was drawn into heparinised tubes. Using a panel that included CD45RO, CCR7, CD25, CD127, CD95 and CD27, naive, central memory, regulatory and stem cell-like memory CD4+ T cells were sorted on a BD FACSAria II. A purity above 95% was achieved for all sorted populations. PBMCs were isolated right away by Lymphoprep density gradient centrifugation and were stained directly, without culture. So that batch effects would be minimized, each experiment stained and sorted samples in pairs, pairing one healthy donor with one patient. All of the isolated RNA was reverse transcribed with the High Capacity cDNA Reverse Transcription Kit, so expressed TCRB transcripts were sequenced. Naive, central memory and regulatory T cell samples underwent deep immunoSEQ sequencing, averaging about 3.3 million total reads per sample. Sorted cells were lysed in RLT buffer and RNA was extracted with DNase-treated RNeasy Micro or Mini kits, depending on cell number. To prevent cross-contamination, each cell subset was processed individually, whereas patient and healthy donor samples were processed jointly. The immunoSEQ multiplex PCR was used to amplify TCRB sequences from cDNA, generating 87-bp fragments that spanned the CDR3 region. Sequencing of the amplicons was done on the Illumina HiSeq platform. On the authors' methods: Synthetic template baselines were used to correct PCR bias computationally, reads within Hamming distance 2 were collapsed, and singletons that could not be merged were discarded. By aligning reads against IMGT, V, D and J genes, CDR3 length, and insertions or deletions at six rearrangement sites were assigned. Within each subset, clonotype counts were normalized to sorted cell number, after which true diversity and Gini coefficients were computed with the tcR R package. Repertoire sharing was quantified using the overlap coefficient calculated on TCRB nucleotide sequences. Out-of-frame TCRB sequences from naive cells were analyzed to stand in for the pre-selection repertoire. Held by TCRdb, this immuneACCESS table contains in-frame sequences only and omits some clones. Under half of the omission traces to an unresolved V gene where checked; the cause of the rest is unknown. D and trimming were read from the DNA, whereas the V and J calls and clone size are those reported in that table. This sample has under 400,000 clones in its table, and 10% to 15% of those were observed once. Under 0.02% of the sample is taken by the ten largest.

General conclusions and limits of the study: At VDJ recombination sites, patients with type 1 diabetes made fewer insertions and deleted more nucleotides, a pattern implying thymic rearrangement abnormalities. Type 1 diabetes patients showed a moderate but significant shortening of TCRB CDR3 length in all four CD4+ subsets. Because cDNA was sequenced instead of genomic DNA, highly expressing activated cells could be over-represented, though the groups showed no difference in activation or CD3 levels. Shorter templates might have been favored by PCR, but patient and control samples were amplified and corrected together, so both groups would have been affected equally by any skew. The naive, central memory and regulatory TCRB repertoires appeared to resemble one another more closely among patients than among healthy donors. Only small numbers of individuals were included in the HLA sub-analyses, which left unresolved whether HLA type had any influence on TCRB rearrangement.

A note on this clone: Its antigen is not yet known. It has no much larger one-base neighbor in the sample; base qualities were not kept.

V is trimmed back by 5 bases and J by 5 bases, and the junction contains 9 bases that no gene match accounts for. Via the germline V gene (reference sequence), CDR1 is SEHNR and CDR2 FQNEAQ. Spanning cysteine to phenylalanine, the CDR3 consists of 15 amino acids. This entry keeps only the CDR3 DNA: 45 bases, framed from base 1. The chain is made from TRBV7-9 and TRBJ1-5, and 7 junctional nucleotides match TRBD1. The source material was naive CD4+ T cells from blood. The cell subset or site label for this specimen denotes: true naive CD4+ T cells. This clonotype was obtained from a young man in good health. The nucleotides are TGTGCCAGCAGCCCCGAGGGGGCCTCCCATCAGCCCCAGCATTTT. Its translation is CASSPEGASHQPQHF.